One and the same sample provided the 14 T cell receptor beta chains below, sequenced in a study of T-cell memory formation after mild COVID-19. Using its own MiXCR run on the 5' RACE reads, TCRdb lists one record per CDR3 protein. Among some 290,000 distinct CDR3 sequences listed, around 15% were seen once. The sequencing sample was made of PBMCs or a T cell subset sorted from them (not recorded which). The receptors originated from a man in his late teens or twenties who had mild COVID-19 (a few samples of this study predate the infection). Cell type and time point are not known.

The rearrangement uses TRBV20-1 and TRBJ1-1; D might be TRBD1 (6 bases). Germline assignment: CDR1 DFQATT and CDR2 SNEGSKA (reference sequence). Deletions cut 5 bases from V and 4 bases from J, with 11 bases between. The CDR3 has 12 residues. As DNA, the CDR3 is TGCAGTGCTCGGGTAGGGGGCACTGAAGCTTTCTTT. This sequence encodes CSARVGGTEAFF.

The V gene is TRBV27, the J gene TRBJ2-5; 7 nucleotides line up with TRBD2. The CDR3 is 13 residues long. Trimming took 3 bases from V and 2 from J; bases not matched to a gene: 0. Germline V gives CDR1 MNHEY, CDR2 SMNVEV (reference sequence). The CDR3 loop is CASSLREQETQYF. The CDR3 nucleotides read TGTGCCAGCAGTTTGCGGGAGCAAGAGACCCAGTACTTC.

This clonotype appeared a few times. The chain links TRBV7-9 to TRBJ2-3; TRBD2 is a possible D gene (5 bases). This CDR3 is 13 amino acids long. Germline CDR1 SEHNR, CDR2 FQNEAQ (reference sequence). V lost 6 bases, J lost 4 bases, and 11 bases lay in between. The CDR3 region is CASRQPGADTQYF. In DNA form, the CDR3 reads TGTGCCAGCAGACAGCCCGGGGCAGATACGCAGTATTTT.

The CDR3 DNA sequence: TGTGCCAGCAGTTACACAGCAACCACGGGGAACACTGAAGCTTTCTTT. This sequence encodes CASSYTATTGNTEAFF. The rearrangement joins TRBV6-2 or TRBV6-3 to TRBJ1-1; the D is unclear. CDR1 and CDR2 from the germline V gene are MNHEY and SVGEGT. This CDR3 region has 16 residues. V lost 2 bases and J lost 1, with 14 bases in between.

This clonotype was seen repeatedly, ten times or more. The rearrangement joins TRBV7-2 to TRBJ1-4, with D perhaps TRBD1 (5 bases). Germline V gene lookup returns CDR1 SGHTA and CDR2 FQGNSA. Trimming took 4 bases from V and 0 from J, leaving 18 bases between them. The CDR3 covers 18 residues. CDR3: CASSSAGRGVATNEKLFF. The CDR3 DNA reads as TGTGCCAGCAGCTCAGCCGGGAGGGGAGTGGCAACTAATGAAAAACTGTTTTTT.

This sequence joins TRBV6-1 and TRBJ1-3; D is unresolved. Germline-derived CDR1 and CDR2 are MNHNS and SASEGT. CDR3 length: 15 amino acids. Trimming pared 3 bases from V and 0 bases from J, leaving 9 bases between. CDR3 nucleotides: TGTGCCAGCAGTGAGCTAGCGGCCTCTGGAAACACCATATATTTT. This codes for CASSELAASGNTIYF.

In this sample, this clonotype is medium-sized. This chain connects TRBV7-6 to TRBJ1-1, with a weak D call TRBD1 (5 bases). The germline V and J ends were trimmed by 5 bases and 1 base, with 14 bases remaining between them. CDR1 and CDR2 (germline): SGHVS, FNYEAQ. The CDR3 runs to 15 residues. Here the CDR3 DNA reads TGTGCCAGCAGCCTACCCCCGACAGCGAACACTGAAGCTTTCTTT. Translation: CASSLPPTANTEAFF.

This clonotype was counted only a few times. The CDR3 sequence is CASTPTEWQETQYF. DNA of the CDR3: TGTGCCAGCACCCCGACAGAGTGGCAAGAGACCCAGTACTTC. J is TRBJ2-5 and V is TRBV28; D is possibly TRBD1 (5 bases). CDR1 and CDR2 from the germline V gene are MDHEN and SYDVKM. The V and J ends lost 7 bases and 2 bases respectively, with 14 bases between them. CDR3 length equals 14 residues.

The V gene is TRBV6-9, the J gene TRBJ2-3; 9 nucleotides align to TRBD2. This CDR3 contains 16 residues. Germline V gene sequence: CDR1 MNHGY, CDR2 SVAAGI. Losses at the gene ends were 8 bases for V and 8 bases for J; bases not matched to a gene: 17. This CDR3 is CASLTGPSGARGTQYF. The CDR3 DNA sequence: TGTGCCAGCCTCACAGGCCCTAGCGGGGCCCGCGGTACGCAGTATTTT.

J is TRBJ2-1 and V is TRBV12-3 or TRBV12-4; possibly TRBD1 or TRBD2 for D (5 bases each). This CDR3 has 18 amino acids. V gave up 0 bases and J gave up 4 bases, with 19 bases separating them. The chain's CDR3 is CASSLARYPPGPYNEQFF. As DNA, the CDR3 is TGTGCCAGCAGTTTAGCGAGATATCCTCCGGGACCTTACAATGAGCAGTTCTTC.

Only a few counts were recorded for this clonotype. The chain has TRBV3-1 and TRBJ1-2; D remains unclear. Looked up from germline, CDR1 is LGHDT and CDR2 is YNNKEL (reference sequence). The V and J ends lost 4 bases and 5 bases respectively, with 8 bases between them. This CDR3 contains 12 residues. The CDR3 loop is CASSRGGYGYTF. Written as DNA, the CDR3 is TGTGCCAGCAGCCGTGGTGGTTATGGCTACACCTTC.

This clonotype was picked up a small number of times. The chain couples TRBV11-2 to TRBJ1-1, with a tentative D call TRBD1 (6 bases). Per the germline V gene, CDR1 is SGHAT and CDR2 is FQNNGV. Trimming removed 5 bases from V and 1 base from J, with 17 bases in between. This CDR3 is built from 16 residues. DNA of the CDR3: TGTGCCAGCAGCCCCAGGGGTTATGCCCCGAACACTGAAGCTTTCTTT. Amino acids: CASSPRGYAPNTEAFF.

The chain is built from TRBV6-2 or TRBV6-3 and TRBJ2-5; D gene ambiguous. V lost 7 bases and J 2 bases, leaving 14 bases between the germline ends. CDR3 length: 14 residues. Per germline, CDR1 MNHEY and CDR2 SVGEGT. CDR3 loop: CASTYRHRQETQYF. CDR3 DNA: TGTGCCAGCACCTACCGACACAGACAAGAGACCCAGTACTTC.

V is TRBV12-3 or TRBV12-4 and J is TRBJ2-5, with TRBD2 matching 9 bases. V lost 3 bases to trimming and J lost 5 bases; unmatched junction nucleotides: 10. The CDR3 has 16 amino acids. The CDR3 bases are TGTGCCAGCAGTTTTCTGGCGGGGGGGCTCCCGGAGACCCAGTACTTC. Its translation: CASSFLAGGLPETQYF.